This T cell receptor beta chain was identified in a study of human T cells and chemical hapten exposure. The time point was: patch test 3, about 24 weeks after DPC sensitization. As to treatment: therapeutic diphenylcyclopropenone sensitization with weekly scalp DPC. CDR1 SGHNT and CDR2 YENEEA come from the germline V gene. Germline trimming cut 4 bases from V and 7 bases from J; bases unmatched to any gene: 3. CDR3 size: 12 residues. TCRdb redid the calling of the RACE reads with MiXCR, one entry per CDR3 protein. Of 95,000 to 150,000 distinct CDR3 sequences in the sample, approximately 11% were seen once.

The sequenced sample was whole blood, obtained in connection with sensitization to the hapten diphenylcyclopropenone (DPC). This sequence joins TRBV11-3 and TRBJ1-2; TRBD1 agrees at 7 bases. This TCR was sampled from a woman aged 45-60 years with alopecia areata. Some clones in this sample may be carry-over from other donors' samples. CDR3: CASSSRGGGYTF. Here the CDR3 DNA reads TGTGCCAGCAGCTCCAGGGGGGGTGGCTACACCTTC.